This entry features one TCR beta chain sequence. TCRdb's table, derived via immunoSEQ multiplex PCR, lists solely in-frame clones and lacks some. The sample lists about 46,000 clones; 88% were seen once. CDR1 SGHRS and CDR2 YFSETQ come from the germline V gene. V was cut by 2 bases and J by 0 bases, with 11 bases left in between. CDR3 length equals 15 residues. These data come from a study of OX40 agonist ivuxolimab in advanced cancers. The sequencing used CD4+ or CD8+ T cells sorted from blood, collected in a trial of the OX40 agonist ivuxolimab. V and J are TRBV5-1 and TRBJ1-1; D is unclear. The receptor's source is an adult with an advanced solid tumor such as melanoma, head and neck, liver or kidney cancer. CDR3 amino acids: CASSFYGSMNTEAFF. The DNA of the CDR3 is TGCGCCAGCAGCTTTTACGGCTCAATGAACACTGAAGCTTTCTTT.